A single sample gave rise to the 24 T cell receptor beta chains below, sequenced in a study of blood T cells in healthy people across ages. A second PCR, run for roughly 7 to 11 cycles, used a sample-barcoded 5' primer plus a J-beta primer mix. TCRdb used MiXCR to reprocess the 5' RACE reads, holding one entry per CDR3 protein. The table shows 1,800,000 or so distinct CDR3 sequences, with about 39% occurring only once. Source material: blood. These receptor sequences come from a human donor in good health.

CDR3 loop: CAISEGINSYNEQYF. CDR3 nucleotides: TGTGCCATCAGTGAAGGTATAAACTCCTACAATGAGCAGTACTTC. The chain links TRBV10-3 to TRBJ2-1, with unresolved D. TRBJ2-7 explains the end of the DNA better; the J call may be wrong. This CDR3 comprises 15 residues. CDR1 and CDR2 (germline): ENHRY, SYGVKD.

For the CDR3, the DNA is TGTGCCAGCACACAAACAGGGGACTATGGCTACACCTTC. It codes for CASTQTGDYGYTF. The J gene is TRBJ1-2, the V gene TRBV6-5; TRBD1 matches 7 bases. This CDR3 spans 13 amino acids. Trimming took 7 bases from V and 3 from J; bases not matched to a gene: 5. The germline CDR1 and CDR2 sequences are MNHEY and SVGAGI.

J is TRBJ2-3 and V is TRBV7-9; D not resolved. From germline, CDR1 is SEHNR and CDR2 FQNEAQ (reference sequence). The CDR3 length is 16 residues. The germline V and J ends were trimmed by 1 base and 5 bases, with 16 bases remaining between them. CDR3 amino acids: CASSLVVSRRGDTQYF. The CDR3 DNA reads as TGTGCCAGCAGCTTAGTCGTGTCTCGAAGAGGAGATACGCAGTATTTT.

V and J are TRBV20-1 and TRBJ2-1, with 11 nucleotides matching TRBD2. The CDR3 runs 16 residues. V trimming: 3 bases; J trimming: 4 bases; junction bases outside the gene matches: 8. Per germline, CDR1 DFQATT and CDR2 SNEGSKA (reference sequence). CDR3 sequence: CSASPQGLAVYNEQFF. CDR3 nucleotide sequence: TGCAGTGCTAGTCCCCAGGGACTAGCGGTTTACAATGAGCAGTTCTTC.

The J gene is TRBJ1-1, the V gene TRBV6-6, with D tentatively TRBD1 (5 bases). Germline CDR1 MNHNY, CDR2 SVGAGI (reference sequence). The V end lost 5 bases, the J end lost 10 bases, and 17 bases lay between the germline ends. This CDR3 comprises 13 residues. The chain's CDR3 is CASSDHGTWRAFF. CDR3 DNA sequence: TGTGCCAGCAGTGACCATGGGACCTGGAGAGCTTTCTTT.

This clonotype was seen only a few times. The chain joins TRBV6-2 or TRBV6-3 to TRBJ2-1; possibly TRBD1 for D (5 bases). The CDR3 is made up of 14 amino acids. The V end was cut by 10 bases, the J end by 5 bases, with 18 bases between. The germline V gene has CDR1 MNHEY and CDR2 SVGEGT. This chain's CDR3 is CATVPFDSHNEQFF. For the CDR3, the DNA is TGTGCCACTGTCCCCTTCGACAGCCACAATGAGCAGTTCTTC.

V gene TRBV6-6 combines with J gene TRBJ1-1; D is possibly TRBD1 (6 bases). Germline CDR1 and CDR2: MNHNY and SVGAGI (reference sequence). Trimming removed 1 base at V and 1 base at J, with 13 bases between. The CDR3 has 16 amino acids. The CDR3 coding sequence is TGTGCCAGCAGTTACTTATTAAAGGGGGAGAACACTGAAGCTTTCTTT. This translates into CASSYLLKGENTEAFF.

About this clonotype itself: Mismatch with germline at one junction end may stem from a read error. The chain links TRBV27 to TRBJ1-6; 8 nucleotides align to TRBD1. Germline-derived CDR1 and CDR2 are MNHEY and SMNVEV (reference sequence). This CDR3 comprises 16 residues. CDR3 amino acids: CASSSYQGAGNTPLHF. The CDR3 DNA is TGTGCCAGCAGTTCCTATCAGGGGGCAGGTAATACACCCCTCCACTTT.

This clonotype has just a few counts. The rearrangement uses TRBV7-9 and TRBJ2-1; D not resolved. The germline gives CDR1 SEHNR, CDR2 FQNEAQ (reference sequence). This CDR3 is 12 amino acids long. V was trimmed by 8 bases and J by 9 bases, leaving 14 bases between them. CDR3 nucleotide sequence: TGTGCCAGCCGTCCCTCCCCCGCTGAGCAGTTCTTC. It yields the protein CASRPSPAEQFF.

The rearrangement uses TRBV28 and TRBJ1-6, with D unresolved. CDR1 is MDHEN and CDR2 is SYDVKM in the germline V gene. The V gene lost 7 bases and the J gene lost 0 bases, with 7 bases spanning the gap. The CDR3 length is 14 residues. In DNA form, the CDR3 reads TGTGCCAGCAAGGCAAGCTCCTATAATTCACCCCTCCACTTT. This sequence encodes CASKASSYNSPLHF.

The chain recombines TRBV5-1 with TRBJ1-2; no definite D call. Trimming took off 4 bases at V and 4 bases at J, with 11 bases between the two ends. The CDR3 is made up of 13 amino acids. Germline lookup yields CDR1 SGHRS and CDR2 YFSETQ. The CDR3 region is CASSLVSRYGYTF. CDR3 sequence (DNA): TGCGCCAGCAGCCTCGTGAGCCGCTATGGCTACACCTTC.

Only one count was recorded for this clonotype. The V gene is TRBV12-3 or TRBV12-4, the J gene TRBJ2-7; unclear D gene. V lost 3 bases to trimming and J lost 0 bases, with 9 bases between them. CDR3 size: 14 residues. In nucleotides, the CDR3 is TGTGCCAGCAGTTTCGGAATAAACTCCTACGAGCAGTACTTC. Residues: CASSFGINSYEQYF.

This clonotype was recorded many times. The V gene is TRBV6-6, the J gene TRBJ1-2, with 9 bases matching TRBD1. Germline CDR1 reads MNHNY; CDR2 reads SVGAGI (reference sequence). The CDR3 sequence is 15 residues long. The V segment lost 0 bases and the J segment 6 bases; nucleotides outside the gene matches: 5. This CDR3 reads CASSYSRDRVDGYTF. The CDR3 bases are TGTGCCAGCAGTTACTCCCGGGACAGGGTAGATGGCTACACCTTC.

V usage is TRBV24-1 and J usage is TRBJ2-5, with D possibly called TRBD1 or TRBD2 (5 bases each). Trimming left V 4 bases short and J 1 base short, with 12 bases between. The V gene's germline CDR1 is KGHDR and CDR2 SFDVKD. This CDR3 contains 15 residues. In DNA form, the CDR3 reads TGTGCCACCAGTGACGCCAAAGGGACCCAAGAGACCCAGTACTTC. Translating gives CATSDAKGTQETQYF.

CDR3 residues: CSVRFSGTEAFF. The DNA of the CDR3 is TGCAGCGTTAGGTTCTCGGGCACTGAAGCTTTCTTT. The V call is TRBV29-1, the J call TRBJ1-1, with D uncertain. The CDR3 contains 12 residues. V was trimmed by 5 bases and J by 4 bases, leaving 11 bases between them. Per the germline V gene, CDR1 is SQVTM and CDR2 is ANQGSEA.

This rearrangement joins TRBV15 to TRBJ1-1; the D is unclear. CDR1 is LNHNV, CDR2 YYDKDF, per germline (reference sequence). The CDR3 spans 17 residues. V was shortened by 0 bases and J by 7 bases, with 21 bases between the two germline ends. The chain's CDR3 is CATSRDKRPNQRGEAFF. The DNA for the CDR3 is TGTGCCACCAGCAGAGATAAGCGGCCGAACCAGCGGGGTGAAGCTTTCTTT.

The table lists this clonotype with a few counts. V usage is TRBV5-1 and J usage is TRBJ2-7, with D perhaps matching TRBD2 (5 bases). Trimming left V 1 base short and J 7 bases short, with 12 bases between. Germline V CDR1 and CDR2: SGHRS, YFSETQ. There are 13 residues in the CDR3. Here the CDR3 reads CASSLNDEGEQYF. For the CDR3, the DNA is TGCGCCAGCAGCTTGAACGACGAGGGAGAGCAGTACTTC. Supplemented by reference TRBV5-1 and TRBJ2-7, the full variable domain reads KAGVTQTPRYLIKTRGQQVTLSCSPISGHRSVSWYQQTPGQGLQFLFEYFSETQRNKGNFPGRFSGRQFSNSRSEMNVSTLELGDSALYLCASSLNDEGEQYFGPGTRLTVT.

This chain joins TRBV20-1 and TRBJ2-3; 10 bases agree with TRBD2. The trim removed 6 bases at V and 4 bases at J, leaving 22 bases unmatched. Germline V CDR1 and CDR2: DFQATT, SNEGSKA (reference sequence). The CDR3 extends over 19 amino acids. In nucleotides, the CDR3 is TGCAGTGCCATAAGACTAGCGGGTGAACCCTCAAAGATATCAGATACGCAGTATTTT. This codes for CSAIRLAGEPSKISDTQYF.

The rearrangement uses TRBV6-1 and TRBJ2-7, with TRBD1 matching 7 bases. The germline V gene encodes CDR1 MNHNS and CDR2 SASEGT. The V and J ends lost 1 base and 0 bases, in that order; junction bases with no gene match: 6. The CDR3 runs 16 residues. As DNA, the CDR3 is TGTGCCAGCAGTGAAGTTCGGGACAGAAGCTCCTACGAGCAGTACTTC. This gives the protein CASSEVRDRSSYEQYF.

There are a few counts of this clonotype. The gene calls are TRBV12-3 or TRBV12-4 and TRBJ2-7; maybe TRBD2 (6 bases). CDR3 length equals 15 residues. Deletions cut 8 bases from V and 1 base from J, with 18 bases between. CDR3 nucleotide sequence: TGTGCCAGCTCCTCTGGGGTAGCGGTATCCTACGAGCAGTACTTC. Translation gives CASSSGVAVSYEQYF.

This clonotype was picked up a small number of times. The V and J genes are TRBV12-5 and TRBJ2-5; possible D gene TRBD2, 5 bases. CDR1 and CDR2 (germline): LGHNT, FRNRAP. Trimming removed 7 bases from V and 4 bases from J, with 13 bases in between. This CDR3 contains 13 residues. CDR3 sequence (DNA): TGTGCTAGTGCAATGGGAGAGAGAGAGACCCAGTACTTC. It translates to CASAMGERETQYF. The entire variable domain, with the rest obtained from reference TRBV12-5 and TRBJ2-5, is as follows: DARVTQTPRHKVTEMGQEVTMRCQPILGHNTVFWYRQTMMQGLELLAYFRNRAPLDDSGMPKDRFSAEMPDATLATLKIQPSEPRDSAVYFCASAMGERETQYFGPGTRLLVL.

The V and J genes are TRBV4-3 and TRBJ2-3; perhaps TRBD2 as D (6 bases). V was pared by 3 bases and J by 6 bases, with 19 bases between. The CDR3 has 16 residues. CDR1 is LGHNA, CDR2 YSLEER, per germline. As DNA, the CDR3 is TGCGCCAGCAGCCAGGCATACCCCTCGGAGGGGGATACGCAGTATTTT. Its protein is CASSQAYPSEGDTQYF.

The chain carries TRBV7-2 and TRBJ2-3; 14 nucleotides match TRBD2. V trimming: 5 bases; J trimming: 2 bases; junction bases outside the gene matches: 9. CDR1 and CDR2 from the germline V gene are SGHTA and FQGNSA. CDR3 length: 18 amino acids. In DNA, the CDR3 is TGTGCCAGCAGCGGTCAAAGGGGACTAGCGGGGGACACAGATACGCAGTATTTT. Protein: CASSGQRGLAGDTDTQYF.

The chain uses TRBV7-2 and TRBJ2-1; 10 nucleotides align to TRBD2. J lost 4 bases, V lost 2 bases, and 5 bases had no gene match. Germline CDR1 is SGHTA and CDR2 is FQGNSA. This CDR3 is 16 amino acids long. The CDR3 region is CASSLSTAGGYNEQFF. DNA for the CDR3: TGTGCCAGCAGCTTAAGCACAGCGGGGGGGTACAATGAGCAGTTCTTC.